These T cell receptor beta chains were read from a single sample in a study of CD8 T cells in ankylosing spondylitis. MiXCR was run by TCRdb on the 5' RACE reads, yielding one entry per CDR3 protein. The top ten clones hold approximately 4% of a sample with 200,000 or so distinct CDR3 sequences, about 18% of them seen once. The sequenced sample was blood, either unsorted or a sorted T cell fraction (not recorded which). These receptors originate from a male donor between 5 and 29 years old with ankylosing spondylitis or in good health (not recorded which). Each CDR3 is given with its conserved first and last residue. Fields, in order: CDR3 protein, CDR3 DNA, D gene, J gene, clone size, V gene. The D gene is left open where the match is weak. Rows may omit the clone size; those that give it use once, few, many or a size class.

CDR3aa: CASSVTSTNEKLFF
CDR3nt: TGTGCCAGCAGCGTAACTTCAACTAATGAAAAACTGTTTTTT
d_gene: -
j_gene: TRBJ1-4
abundance: many
v_gene: TRBV9

CDR3aa: CATSDSGTSETHALPIETQYF
CDR3nt: TGTGCCACCAGTGATTCCGGGACTAGCGAGACCCATGCCCTGCCAATAGAGACCCAGTACTTC
d_gene: TRBD2
j_gene: TRBJ2-5
abundance: -
v_gene: TRBV24-1

CDR3aa: CASSLATGRVSGEKLFF
CDR3nt: TGTGCCAGCAGCTTAGCGACAGGTCGGGTTTCTGGTGAAAAACTGTTTTTT
d_gene: -
j_gene: TRBJ1-4
abundance: few
v_gene: TRBV7-8

CDR3aa: CSVAPMGGRGEAFF
CDR3nt: TGCAGCGTTGCGCCGATGGGCGGGAGGGGTGAAGCTTTCTTT
d_gene: -
j_gene: TRBJ1-1
abundance: many
v_gene: TRBV29-1

CDR3aa: CASREENNNNEQFF
CDR3nt: TGTGCCAGCAGGGAAGAGAACAATAATAATGAGCAGTTCTTC
d_gene: -
j_gene: TRBJ2-1
abundance: -
v_gene: TRBV2

CDR3aa: CASSQTSGITDTQYF
CDR3nt: TGTGCCAGCAGCCAGACTAGCGGGATTACAGATACGCAGTATTTT
d_gene: TRBD2
j_gene: TRBJ2-3
abundance: many
v_gene: TRBV14

CDR3aa: CSVELWGYEQYF
CDR3nt: TGCAGCGTTGAACTTTGGGGGTACGAGCAGTACTTC
d_gene: -
j_gene: TRBJ2-7
abundance: -
v_gene: TRBV29-1

CDR3aa: CATRGSANNEQFF
CDR3nt: TGTGCCACCCGTGGTAGCGCGAACAATGAGCAGTTCTTC
d_gene: -
j_gene: TRBJ2-1
abundance: many
v_gene: TRBV24-1

CDR3aa: CSVRTSGSYNEQFF
CDR3nt: TGCAGCGTCCGAACTAGCGGAAGTTACAATGAGCAGTTCTTC
d_gene: TRBD2
j_gene: TRBJ2-1
abundance: many
v_gene: TRBV29-1

CDR3aa: CASSLSVPGQGANYGYTF
CDR3nt: TGCGCCAGCAGCTTGAGTGTACCGGGACAGGGAGCTAACTATGGCTACACCTTC
d_gene: TRBD1
j_gene: TRBJ1-2
abundance: many
v_gene: TRBV5-1

CDR3aa: CATSMTSGSLITGELFF
CDR3nt: TGTGCCACCAGCATGACCAGCGGGAGCTTAATAACCGGGGAGCTGTTTTTT
d_gene: TRBD2
j_gene: TRBJ2-2
abundance: many
v_gene: TRBV10-3

CDR3aa: CSASWGVGWETQYF
CDR3nt: TGCAGTGCTAGTTGGGGGGTCGGCTGGGAGACCCAGTACTTC
d_gene: -
j_gene: TRBJ2-5
abundance: many
v_gene: TRBV20-1

CDR3aa: CASSREPGLPEETQYF
CDR3nt: TGTGCCAGCAGCCGCGAACCGGGACTCCCGGAGGAGACGCAGTATTTT
d_gene: -
j_gene: TRBJ2-3
abundance: many
v_gene: TRBV7-6

CDR3aa: CASRVRDGDTEAFF
CDR3nt: TGCGCCAGCAGGGTCAGGGACGGTGACACTGAAGCTTTCTTT
d_gene: -
j_gene: TRBJ1-1
abundance: many
v_gene: TRBV5-1

CDR3aa: CSVHSGSSYNEQFF
CDR3nt: TGCAGCGTCCATTCGGGGAGCTCCTACAATGAGCAGTTCTTC
d_gene: -
j_gene: TRBJ2-1
abundance: -
v_gene: TRBV29-1

CDR3aa: CASAYNEQFF
CDR3nt: TGTGCCAGCGCATACAATGAGCAGTTCTTC
d_gene: -
j_gene: TRBJ2-1
abundance: many
v_gene: TRBV12-3/TRBV12-4

CDR3aa: CSVTMESGNEQFF
CDR3nt: TGCAGCGTGACCATGGAGTCCGGCAATGAGCAGTTCTTC
d_gene: -
j_gene: TRBJ2-1
abundance: many
v_gene: TRBV29-1

CDR3aa: CASSYLGNRGDYGYTF
CDR3nt: TGTGCCAGCAGTTACTTAGGAAACAGGGGGGACTATGGCTACACCTTC
d_gene: TRBD1
j_gene: TRBJ1-2
abundance: many
v_gene: TRBV6-5

CDR3aa: CASRRSEAFF
CDR3nt: TGTGCCAGCAGGCGTAGTGAAGCTTTCTTT
d_gene: -
j_gene: TRBJ1-1
abundance: -
v_gene: TRBV7-9

CDR3aa: CSVELAGVWNYNEQFF
CDR3nt: TGCAGCGTTGAACTAGCGGGAGTTTGGAACTACAATGAGCAGTTCTTC
d_gene: TRBD2
j_gene: TRBJ2-1
abundance: many
v_gene: TRBV29-1

CDR3aa: CASSLMRQGIPTDTQYF
CDR3nt: TGTGCCAGCAGTTTAATGCGACAGGGGATTCCCACAGATACGCAGTATTTT
d_gene: TRBD1
j_gene: TRBJ2-3
abundance: many
v_gene: TRBV12-3/TRBV12-4

CDR3aa: CSVGEPGGRSYNEQFF
CDR3nt: TGCAGCGTTGGGGAGCCCGGGGGACGCTCCTACAATGAGCAGTTCTTC
d_gene: -
j_gene: TRBJ2-1
abundance: many
v_gene: TRBV29-1

CDR3aa: CATLQGGTGELFF
CDR3nt: TGTGCCACCTTACAGGGAGGCACCGGGGAGCTGTTTTTT
d_gene: -
j_gene: TRBJ2-2
abundance: many
v_gene: TRBV10-3

CDR3aa: CSAGGLAGAQYF
CDR3nt: TGCAGCGCCGGGGGACTAGCGGGCGCGCAGTACTTC
d_gene: TRBD2
j_gene: TRBJ2-7
abundance: many
v_gene: TRBV29-1

CDR3aa: CASGDRDMWGYTF
CDR3nt: TGTGCCAGCGGCGACCGGGACATGTGGGGCTACACCTTC
d_gene: -
j_gene: TRBJ1-2
abundance: many
v_gene: TRBV6-6

CDR3aa: CASSPDLNYGYTF
CDR3nt: TGTGCCAGCAGCCCCGACCTTAACTATGGCTACACCTTC
d_gene: -
j_gene: TRBJ1-2
abundance: many
v_gene: TRBV7-9

CDR3aa: CASSLVGQVETGSYNQQFF
CDR3nt: TGTGCCAGCAGCTTAGTTGGTCAGGTGGAAACCGGCTCCTACAATCAGCAGTTCTTC
d_gene: -
j_gene: TRBJ2-1
abundance: -
v_gene: TRBV7-9

CDR3aa: CASSLDLASGTYNEQFF
CDR3nt: TGTGCCAGCAGCTTAGATCTTGCTAGCGGGACCTACAATGAGCAGTTCTTC
d_gene: TRBD2
j_gene: TRBJ2-1
abundance: few
v_gene: TRBV11-2

CDR3aa: CASTSGLGSYNEQFF
CDR3nt: TGTGCCAGCACCTCGGGACTAGGGTCCTACAATGAGCAGTTCTTC
d_gene: TRBD2
j_gene: TRBJ2-1
abundance: many
v_gene: TRBV11-2

CDR3aa: CASSPEGGSYGYTF
CDR3nt: TGTGCCAGCAGTCCAGAGGGAGGGAGCTATGGCTACACCTTC
d_gene: -
j_gene: TRBJ1-2
abundance: many
v_gene: TRBV6-5

CDR3aa: CASSYRDRGRDTQYF
CDR3nt: TGTGCCAGCAGTTACCGGGACAGGGGGCGAGATACGCAGTATTTT
d_gene: TRBD1
j_gene: TRBJ2-3
abundance: many
v_gene: TRBV12-3/TRBV12-4

CDR3aa: CAISRDSLGDEQFF
CDR3nt: TGTGCCATCAGTAGGGACTCCCTCGGGGACGAGCAGTTCTTC
d_gene: -
j_gene: TRBJ2-1
abundance: many
v_gene: TRBV10-3